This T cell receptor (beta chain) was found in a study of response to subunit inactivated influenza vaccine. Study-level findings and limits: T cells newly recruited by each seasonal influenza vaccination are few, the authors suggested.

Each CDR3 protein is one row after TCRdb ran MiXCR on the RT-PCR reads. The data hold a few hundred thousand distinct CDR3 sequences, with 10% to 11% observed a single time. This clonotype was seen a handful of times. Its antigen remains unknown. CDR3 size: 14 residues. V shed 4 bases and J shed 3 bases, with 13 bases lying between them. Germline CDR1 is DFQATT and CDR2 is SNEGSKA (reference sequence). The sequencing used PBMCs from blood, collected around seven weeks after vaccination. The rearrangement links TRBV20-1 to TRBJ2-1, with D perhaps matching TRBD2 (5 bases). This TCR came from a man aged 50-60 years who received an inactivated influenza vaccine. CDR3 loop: CSATASSYYNEQFF. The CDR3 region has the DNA TGCAGTGCTACTGCTAGCAGCTACTACAATGAGCAGTTCTTC.